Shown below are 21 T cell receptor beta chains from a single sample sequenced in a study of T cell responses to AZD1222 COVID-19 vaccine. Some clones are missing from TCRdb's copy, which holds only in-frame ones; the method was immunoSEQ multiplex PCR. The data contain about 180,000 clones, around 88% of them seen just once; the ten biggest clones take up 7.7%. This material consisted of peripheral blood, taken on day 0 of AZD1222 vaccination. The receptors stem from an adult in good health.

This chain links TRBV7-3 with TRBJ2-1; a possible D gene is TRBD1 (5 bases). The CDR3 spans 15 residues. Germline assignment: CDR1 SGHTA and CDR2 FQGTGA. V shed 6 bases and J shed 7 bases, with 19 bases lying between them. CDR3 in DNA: TGTGCCAGCAGTAAGGGGTATGGTTTCCAAAATGAGCAGTTCTTC. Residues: CASSKGYGFQNEQFF.

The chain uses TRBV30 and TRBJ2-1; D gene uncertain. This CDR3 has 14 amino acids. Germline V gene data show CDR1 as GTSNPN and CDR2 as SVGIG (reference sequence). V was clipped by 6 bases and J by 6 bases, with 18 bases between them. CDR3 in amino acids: CACTTTLRTNEQFF. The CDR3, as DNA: TGTGCCTGCACGACGACTTTGAGGACCAATGAGCAGTTCTTC.

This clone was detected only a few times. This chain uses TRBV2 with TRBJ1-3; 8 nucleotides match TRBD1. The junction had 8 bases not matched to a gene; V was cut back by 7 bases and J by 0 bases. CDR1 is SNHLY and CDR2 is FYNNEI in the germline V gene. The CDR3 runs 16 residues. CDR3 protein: CASTPDRGNSGNTIYF. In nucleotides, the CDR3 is TGTGCCAGCACTCCCGACAGGGGAAACTCTGGAAACACCATATATTTT.

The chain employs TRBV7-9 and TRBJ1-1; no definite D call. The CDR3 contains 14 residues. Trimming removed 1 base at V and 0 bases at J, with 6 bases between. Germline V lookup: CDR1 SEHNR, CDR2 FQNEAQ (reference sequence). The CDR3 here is CASSLGVMNTEAFF. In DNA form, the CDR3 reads TGTGCCAGCAGCTTAGGGGTTATGAACACTGAAGCTTTCTTT.

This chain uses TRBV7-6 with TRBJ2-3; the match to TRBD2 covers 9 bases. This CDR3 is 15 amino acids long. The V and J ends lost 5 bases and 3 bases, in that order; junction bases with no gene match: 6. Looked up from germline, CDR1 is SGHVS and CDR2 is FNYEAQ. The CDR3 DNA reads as TGTGCCAGCAGCATGCGGGGGGGCTGGACAGATACGCAGTATTTT. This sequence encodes CASSMRGGWTDTQYF. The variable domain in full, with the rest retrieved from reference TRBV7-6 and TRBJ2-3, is GAGVSQSPRYKVTKRGQDVALRCDPISGHVSLYWYRQALGQGPEFLTYFNYEAQQDKSGLPNDRFSAERPEGSISTLTIQRTEQRDSAMYRCASSMRGGWTDTQYFGPGTRLTVL.

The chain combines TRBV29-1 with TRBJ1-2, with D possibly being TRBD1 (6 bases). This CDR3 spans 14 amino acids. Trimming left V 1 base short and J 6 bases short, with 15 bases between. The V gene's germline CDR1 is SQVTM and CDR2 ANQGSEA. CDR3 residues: CSVEVRDTGHGYTF. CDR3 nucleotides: TGCAGCGTTGAAGTACGGGACACTGGTCATGGCTACACCTTC.

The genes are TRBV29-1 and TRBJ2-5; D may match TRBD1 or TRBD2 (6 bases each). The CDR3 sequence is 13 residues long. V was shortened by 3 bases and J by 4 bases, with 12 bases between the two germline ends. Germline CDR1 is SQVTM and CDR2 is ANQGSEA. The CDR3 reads CSVDGGGGETQYF. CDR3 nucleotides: TGCAGCGTTGATGGAGGGGGAGGAGAGACCCAGTACTTC.

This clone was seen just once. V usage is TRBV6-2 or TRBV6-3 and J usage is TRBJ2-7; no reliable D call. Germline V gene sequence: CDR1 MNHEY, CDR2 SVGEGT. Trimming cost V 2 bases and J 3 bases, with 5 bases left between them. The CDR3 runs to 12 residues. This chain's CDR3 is CASSYGVYEQYF. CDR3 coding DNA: TGTGCCAGCAGTTACGGGGTCTACGAGCAGTACTTC.

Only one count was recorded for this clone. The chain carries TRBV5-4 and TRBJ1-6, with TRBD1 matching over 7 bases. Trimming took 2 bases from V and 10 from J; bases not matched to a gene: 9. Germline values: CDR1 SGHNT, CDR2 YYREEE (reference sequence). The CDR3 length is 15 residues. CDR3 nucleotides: TGTGCCAGCAGCTTACTAGGGGGCGTATCCTCACCCCTCCACTTT. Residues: CASSLLGGVSSPLHF.

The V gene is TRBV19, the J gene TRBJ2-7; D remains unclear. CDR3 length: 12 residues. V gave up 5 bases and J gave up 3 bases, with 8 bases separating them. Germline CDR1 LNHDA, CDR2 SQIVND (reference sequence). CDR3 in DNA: TGTGCCAGTAGTGGGCGGATCTACGAGCAGTACTTC. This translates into CASSGRIYEQYF.

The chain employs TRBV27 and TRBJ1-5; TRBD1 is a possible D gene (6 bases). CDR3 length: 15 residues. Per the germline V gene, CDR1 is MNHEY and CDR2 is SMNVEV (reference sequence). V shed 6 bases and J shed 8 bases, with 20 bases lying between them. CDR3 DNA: TGTGCCAGCAGCAAACTGGACAGTTCCCCAGAGCCCCAGCATTTT. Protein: CASSKLDSSPEPQHF.

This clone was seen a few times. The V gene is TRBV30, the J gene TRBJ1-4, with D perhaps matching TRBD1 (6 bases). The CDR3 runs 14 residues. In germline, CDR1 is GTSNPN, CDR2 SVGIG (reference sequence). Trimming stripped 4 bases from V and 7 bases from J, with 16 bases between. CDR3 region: CAWTGTSYGEKLFF. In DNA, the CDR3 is TGTGCCTGGACCGGGACATCATATGGTGAAAAACTGTTTTTT.

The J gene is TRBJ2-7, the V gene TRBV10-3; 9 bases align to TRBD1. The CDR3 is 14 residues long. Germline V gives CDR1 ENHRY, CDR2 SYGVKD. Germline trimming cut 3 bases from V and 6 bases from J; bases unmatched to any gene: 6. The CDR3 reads CAISDGTGSPEQYF. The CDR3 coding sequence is TGTGCCATCAGTGACGGGACAGGGAGTCCCGAGCAGTACTTC.

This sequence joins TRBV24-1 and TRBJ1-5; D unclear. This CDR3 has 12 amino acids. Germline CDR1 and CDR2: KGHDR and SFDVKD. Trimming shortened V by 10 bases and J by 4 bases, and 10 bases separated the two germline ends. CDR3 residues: CATSIGNQPQHF. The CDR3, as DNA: TGTGCCACGAGTATAGGTAATCAGCCCCAGCATTTT.

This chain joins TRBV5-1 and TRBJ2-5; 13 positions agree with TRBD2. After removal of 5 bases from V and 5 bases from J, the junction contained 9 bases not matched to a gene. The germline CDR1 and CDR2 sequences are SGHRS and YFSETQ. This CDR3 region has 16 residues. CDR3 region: CASRSGGTSGAETQYF. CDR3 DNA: TGCGCCAGCAGGTCGGGCGGGACTAGCGGGGCGGAGACCCAGTACTTC.

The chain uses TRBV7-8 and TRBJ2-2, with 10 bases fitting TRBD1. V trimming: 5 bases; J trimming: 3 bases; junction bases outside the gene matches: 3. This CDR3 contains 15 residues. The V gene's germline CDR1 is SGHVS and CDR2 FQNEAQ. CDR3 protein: CASSVTGGYTGELFF. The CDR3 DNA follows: TGTGCCAGCAGCGTGACAGGGGGCTACACCGGGGAGCTGTTTTTT. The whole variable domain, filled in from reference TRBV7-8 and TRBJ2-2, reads GAGVSQSPRYKVAKRGQDVALRCDPISGHVSLFWYQQALGQGPEFLTYFQNEAQLDKSGLPSDRFFAERPEGSVSTLKIQRTQQEDSAVYLCASSVTGGYTGELFFGEGSRLTVL.

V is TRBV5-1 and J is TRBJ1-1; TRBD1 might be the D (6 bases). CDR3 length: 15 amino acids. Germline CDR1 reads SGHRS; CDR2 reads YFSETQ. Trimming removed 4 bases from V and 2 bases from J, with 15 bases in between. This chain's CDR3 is CASSPEVGGNTEAFF. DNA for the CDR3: TGCGCCAGCAGCCCGGAGGTAGGGGGAAACACTGAAGCTTTCTTT.

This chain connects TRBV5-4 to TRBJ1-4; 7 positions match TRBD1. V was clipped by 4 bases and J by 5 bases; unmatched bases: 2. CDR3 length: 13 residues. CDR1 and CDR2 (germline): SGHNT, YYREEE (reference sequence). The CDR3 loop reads CASSIQGNEKLFF. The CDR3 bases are TGTGCCAGCAGCATACAGGGGAATGAAAAACTGTTTTTT. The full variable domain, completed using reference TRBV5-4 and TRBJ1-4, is ETGVTQSPTHLIKTRGQQVTLRCSSQSGHNTVSWYQQALGQGPQFIFQYYREEENGRGNFPPRFSGLQFPNYSSELNVNALELDDSALYLCASSIQGNEKLFFGSGTQLSVL.

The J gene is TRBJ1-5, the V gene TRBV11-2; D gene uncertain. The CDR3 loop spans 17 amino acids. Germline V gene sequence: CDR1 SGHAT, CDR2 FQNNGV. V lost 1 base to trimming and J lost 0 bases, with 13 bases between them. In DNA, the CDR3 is TGTGCCAGCAGCTTAGCACTGGCAGGAGATAGCAATCAGCCCCAGCATTTT. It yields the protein CASSLALAGDSNQPQHF.

CDR3 protein: CATSDLVEGPREKLFF. CDR3 nucleotide sequence: TGTGCCACCAGTGATTTGGTAGAAGGCCCGAGGGAAAAACTGTTTTTT. This chain links TRBV24-1 with TRBJ1-4; D ambiguous. CDR1 KGHDR and CDR2 SFDVKD come from the germline V gene. CDR3 size: 16 residues. The ends were cut back, 0 bases at V and 8 bases at J, with 15 bases in the middle.

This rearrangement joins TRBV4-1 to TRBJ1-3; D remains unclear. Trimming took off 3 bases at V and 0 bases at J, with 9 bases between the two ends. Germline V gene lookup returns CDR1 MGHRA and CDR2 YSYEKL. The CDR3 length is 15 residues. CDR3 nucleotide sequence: TGCGCCAGCAGCCAGGCGCTGGTCTCTGGAAACACCATATATTTT. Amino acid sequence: CASSQALVSGNTIYF.